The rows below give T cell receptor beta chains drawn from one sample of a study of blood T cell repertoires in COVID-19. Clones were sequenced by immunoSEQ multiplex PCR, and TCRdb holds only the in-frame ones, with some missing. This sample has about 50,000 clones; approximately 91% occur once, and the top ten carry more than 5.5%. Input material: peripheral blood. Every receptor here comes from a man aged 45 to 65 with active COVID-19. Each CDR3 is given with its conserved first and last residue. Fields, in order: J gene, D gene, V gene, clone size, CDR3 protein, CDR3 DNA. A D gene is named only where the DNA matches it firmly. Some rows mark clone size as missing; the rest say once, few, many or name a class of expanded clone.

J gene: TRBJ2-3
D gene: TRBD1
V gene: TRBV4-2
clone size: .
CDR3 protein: CASSQNRGSVGLDTQYF
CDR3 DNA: TGTGCCAGCAGCCAAAACAGGGGGTCCGTGGGATTGGATACGCAGTATTTT

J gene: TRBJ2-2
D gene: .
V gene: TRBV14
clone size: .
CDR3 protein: CASSHLRGTGELFF
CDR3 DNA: TGTGCCAGCAGCCATTTAAGGGGCACCGGGGAGCTGTTTTTT

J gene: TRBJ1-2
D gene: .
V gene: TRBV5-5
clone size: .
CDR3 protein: CASSPGWGRRGGYTF
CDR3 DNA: TGTGCCAGCAGCCCCGGGTGGGGGAGGAGAGGTGGCTACACCTTC

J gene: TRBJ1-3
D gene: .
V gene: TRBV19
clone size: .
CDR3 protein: CASSPGEAGNTIYF
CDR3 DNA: TGTGCCAGTAGTCCCGGGGAGGCTGGAAACACCATATATTTT

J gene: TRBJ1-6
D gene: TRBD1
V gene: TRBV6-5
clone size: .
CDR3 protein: CASSLRDSGSPLHF
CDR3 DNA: TGTGCCAGCAGCCTCCGGGACAGTGGTTCACCCCTCCACTTT

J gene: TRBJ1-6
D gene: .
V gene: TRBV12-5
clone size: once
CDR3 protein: CASGLVSGEGLDNSPLHF
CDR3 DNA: TGTGCTAGTGGTTTGGTATCAGGGGAGGGTCTCGATAATTCACCCCTCCACTTT

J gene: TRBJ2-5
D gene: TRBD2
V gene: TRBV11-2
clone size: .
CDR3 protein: CASSLPPGLAGPQYF
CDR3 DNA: TGTGCCAGCAGCTTACCCCCGGGACTAGCGGGGCCCCAGTACTTC

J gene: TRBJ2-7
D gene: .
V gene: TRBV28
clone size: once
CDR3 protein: CASSLWDFEQYF
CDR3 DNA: TGTGCCAGCAGTTTGTGGGACTTCGAGCAGTACTTC

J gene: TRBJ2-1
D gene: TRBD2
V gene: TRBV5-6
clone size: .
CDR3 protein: CASSLKGLAGANEQFF
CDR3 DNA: TGTGCCAGCAGCTTGAAAGGACTAGCGGGAGCCAATGAGCAGTTCTTC

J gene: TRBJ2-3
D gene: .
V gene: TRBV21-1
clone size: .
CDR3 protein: CASSKDSVAGADTQYF
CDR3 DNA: TGTGCCAGCAGCAAGGACTCAGTAGCGGGCGCAGATACGCAGTATTTT

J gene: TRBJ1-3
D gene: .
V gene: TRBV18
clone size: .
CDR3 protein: CASSPQQGSGNTIYF
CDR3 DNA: TGTGCCAGCTCACCACAACAGGGATCTGGAAACACCATATATTTT

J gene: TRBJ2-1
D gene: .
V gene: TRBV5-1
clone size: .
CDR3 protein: CASSSGTSSYNEQFF
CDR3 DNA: TGCGCCAGCAGCTCTGGCACCAGCTCCTACAATGAGCAGTTCTTC

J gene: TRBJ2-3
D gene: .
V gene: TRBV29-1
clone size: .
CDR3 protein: CSVVRFDTQYF
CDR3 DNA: TGCAGCGTTGTCAGATTTGATACGCAGTATTTT

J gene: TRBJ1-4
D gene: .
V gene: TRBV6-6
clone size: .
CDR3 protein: CASSYKAADEKLFF
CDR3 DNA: TGTGCCAGCAGTTATAAGGCAGCGGACGAAAAACTGTTTTTT

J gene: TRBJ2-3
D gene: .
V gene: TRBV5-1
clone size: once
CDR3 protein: CASSLQGVTDTQYF
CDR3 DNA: TGCGCCAGCAGCTTACAGGGTGTCACAGATACGCAGTATTTT

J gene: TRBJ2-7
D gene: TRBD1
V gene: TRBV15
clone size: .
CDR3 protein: CATSRDFWDRATYEQYF
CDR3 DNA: TGTGCCACCAGCAGAGATTTTTGGGACAGGGCCACCTACGAGCAGTACTTC

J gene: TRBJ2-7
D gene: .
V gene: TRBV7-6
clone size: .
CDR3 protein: CASSPALFRASGEQYF
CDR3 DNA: TGTGCCAGCAGCCCCGCTCTATTCCGCGCCTCGGGCGAGCAGTACTTC

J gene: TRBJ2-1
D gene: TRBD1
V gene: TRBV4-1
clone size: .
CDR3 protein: CASSQEVTGDSEQFF
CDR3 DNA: TGCGCCAGCAGCCAAGAGGTTACAGGGGATAGTGAGCAGTTCTTC

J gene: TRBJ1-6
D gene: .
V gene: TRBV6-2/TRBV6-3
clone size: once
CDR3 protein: CASSYSSGGNSPLHF
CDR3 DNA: TGTGCCAGCAGTTACTCGAGCGGTGGGAATTCACCCCTCCACTTT

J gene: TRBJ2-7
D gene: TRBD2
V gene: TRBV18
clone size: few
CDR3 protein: CASSQGTSGVWEQYF
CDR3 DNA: TGTGCCAGCTCACAGGGGACTAGCGGGGTGTGGGAGCAGTACTTC

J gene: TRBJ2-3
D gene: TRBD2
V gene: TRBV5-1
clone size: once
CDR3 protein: CASSLGGLAGRTDTQYF
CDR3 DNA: TGCGCCAGCAGCTTGGGGGGACTAGCGGGGCGAACAGATACGCAGTATTTT

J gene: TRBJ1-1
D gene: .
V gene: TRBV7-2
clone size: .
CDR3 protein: CASSFGGYDTEAFF
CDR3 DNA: TGTGCCAGCAGCTTTGGGGGGTATGACACTGAAGCTTTCTTT

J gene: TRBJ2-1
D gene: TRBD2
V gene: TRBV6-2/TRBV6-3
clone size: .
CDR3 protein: CASSNPLAAQSDEQFF
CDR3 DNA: TGTGCCAGCAGTAACCCTCTAGCGGCTCAAAGCGATGAGCAGTTCTTC

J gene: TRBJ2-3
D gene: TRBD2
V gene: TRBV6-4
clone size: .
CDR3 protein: CASSLSSGVDTQYF
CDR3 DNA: TGTGCCAGCAGTCTCTCTAGCGGGGTTGATACGCAGTATTTT

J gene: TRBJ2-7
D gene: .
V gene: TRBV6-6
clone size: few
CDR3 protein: CATRTPGYEQYF
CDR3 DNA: TGTGCCACCCGGACTCCCGGGTACGAGCAGTACTTC

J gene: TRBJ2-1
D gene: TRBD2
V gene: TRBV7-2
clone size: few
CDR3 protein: CASSPIAGGRREFF
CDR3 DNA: TGTGCCAGCAGCCCTATCGCGGGCGGGAGACGGGAGTTCTTC

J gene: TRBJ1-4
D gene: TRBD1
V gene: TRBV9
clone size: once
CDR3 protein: CASSAQGAGEKLFF
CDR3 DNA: TGTGCCAGCAGCGCTCAGGGGGCTGGAGAAAAACTGTTTTTT

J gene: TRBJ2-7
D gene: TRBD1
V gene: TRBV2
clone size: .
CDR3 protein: CASTNAGQPGQVPLEQYF
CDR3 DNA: TGTGCCAGCACCAACGCAGGGCAACCGGGACAGGTTCCGCTCGAGCAGTACTTC

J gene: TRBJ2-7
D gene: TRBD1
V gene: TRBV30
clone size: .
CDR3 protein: CAWGDRYYEQYF
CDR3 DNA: TGTGCCTGGGGGGACAGATACTACGAGCAGTACTTC

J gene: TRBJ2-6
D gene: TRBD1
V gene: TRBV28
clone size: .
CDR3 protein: CASSSVTGGNLGANVLTF
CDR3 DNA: TGTGCCAGCAGTTCGGTGACAGGGGGTAACTTAGGGGCCAACGTCCTGACTTTC

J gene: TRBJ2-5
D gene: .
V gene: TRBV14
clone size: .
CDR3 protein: CASSQQIQETQYF
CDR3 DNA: TGTGCCAGCAGCCAACAGATCCAAGAGACCCAGTACTTC

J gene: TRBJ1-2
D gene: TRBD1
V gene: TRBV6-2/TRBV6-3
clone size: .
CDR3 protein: CASSWDRRTYGYTF
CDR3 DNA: TGTGCCAGCAGTTGGGACAGACGAACCTATGGCTACACCTTC

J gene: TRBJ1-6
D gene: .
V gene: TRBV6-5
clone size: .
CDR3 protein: CASRLGQRDSPLHF
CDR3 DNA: TGTGCCAGCAGGTTGGGACAACGAGATTCACCCCTCCACTTT

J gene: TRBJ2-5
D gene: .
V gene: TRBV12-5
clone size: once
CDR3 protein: CASAGYQETQYF
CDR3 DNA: TGTGCTAGTGCAGGGTACCAAGAGACCCAGTACTTC

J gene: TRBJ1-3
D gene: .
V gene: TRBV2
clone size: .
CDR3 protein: CASSESQVSGNTIYF
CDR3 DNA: TGTGCCAGCAGTGAAAGTCAGGTCTCTGGAAACACCATATATTTT

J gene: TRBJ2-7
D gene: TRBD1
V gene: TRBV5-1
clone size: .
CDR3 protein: CASSTDRGDYEQYF
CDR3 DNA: TGCGCCAGCAGCACGGACAGGGGGGACTACGAGCAGTACTTC

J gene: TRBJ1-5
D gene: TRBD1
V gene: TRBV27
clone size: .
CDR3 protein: CASSSHWTGVGNQPQHF
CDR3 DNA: TGTGCCAGCAGTTCCCACTGGACAGGGGTGGGCAATCAGCCCCAGCATTTT

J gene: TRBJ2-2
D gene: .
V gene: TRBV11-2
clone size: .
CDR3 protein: CASSFPNLGRRSTGELFF
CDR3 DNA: TGTGCCAGCAGCTTTCCCAATTTGGGGCGGCGGAGCACCGGGGAGCTGTTTTTT

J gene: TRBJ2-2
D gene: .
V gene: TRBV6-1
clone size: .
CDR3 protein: CASSEHQGLGELFF
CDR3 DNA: TGTGCCAGCAGTGAACATCAGGGTCTCGGGGAGCTGTTTTTT

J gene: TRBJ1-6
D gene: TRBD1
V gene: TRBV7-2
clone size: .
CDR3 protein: CASSLASGGYNSPLHF
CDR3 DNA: TGTGCCAGCAGCTTAGCTTCAGGGGGGTATAATTCACCCCTCCACTTT

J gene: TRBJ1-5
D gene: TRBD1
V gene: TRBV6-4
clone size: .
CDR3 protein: CASSEGQGANQPQHF
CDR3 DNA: TGTGCCAGCAGTGAAGGACAGGGGGCGAATCAGCCCCAGCATTTT

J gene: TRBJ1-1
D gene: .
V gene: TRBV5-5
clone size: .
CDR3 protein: CASSWRVTEAFF
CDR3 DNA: TGTGCCAGCAGCTGGAGGGTCACTGAAGCTTTCTTT

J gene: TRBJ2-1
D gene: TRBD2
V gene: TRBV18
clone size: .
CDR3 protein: CASSPLGGSGGAWNEQFF
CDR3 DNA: TGTGCCAGCTCACCCCTCGGCGGTAGCGGGGGGGCTTGGAATGAGCAGTTCTTC

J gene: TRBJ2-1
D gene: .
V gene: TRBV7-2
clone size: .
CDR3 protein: CASSLVGGEFHNEQFF
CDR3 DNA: TGTGCCAGCAGCTTAGTAGGCGGGGAGTTCCACAATGAGCAGTTCTTC

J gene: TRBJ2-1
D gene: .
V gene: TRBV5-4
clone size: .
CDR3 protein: CASSLSLEDEQFF
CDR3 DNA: TGTGCCAGCAGCTTGAGCCTAGAGGATGAGCAGTTCTTC

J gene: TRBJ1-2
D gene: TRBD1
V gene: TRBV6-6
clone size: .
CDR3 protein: CASSSDRVGGYTF
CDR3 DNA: TGTGCCAGCAGCTCGGACAGGGTTGGTGGCTACACCTTC

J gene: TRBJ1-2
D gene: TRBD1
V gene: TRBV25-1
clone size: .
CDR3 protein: CARVTGGYYGYTF
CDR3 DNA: TGTGCCAGGGTAACAGGGGGTTACTATGGCTACACCTTC

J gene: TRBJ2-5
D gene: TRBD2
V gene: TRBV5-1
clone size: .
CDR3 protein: CASSSTSGGLETQYF
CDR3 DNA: TGCGCCAGCAGTTCCACTAGCGGGGGGTTAGAGACCCAGTACTTC

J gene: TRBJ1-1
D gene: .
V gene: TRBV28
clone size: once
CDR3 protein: CASMTGAMNTEAFF
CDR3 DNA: TGTGCCAGCATGACGGGAGCGATGAACACTGAAGCTTTCTTT

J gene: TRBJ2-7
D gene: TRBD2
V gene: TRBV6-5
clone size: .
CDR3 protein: CASSYGLAGAIYEQYF
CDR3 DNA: TGTGCCAGCAGTTACGGGCTAGCGGGAGCCATTTACGAGCAGTACTTC

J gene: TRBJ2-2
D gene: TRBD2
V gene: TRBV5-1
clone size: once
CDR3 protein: CASSLGLAGANTGELFF
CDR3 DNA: TGCGCCAGCAGCTTGGGACTAGCGGGAGCGAACACCGGGGAGCTGTTTTTT

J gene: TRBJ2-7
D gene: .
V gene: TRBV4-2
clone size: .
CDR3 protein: CASSHTPPRPSSYEQYF
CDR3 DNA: TGTGCCAGCAGCCACACCCCCCCCAGGCCAAGCTCCTACGAGCAGTACTTC

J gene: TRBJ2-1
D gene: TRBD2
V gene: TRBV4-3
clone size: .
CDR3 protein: CASSRTSGALDNEQFF
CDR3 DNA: TGCGCCAGCAGCCGGACTAGCGGGGCCCTAGACAATGAGCAGTTCTTC

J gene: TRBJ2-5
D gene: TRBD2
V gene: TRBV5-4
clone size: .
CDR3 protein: CASSFVSGGARETQYF
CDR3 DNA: TGTGCCAGCAGCTTCGTCAGCGGGGGGGCCCGGGAGACCCAGTACTTC

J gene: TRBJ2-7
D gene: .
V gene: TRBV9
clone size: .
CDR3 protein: CASSLGGLSYEQYF
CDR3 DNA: TGTGCCAGCAGCCTCGGAGGCCTTAGCTACGAGCAGTACTTC

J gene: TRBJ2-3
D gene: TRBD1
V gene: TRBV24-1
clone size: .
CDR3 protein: CATSPFPGQGTDTQYF
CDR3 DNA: TGTGCCACCAGTCCCTTCCCGGGACAGGGTACAGATACGCAGTATTTT

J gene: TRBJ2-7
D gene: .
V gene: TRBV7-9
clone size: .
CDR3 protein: CASSGYRESHEQYF
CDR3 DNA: TGTGCCAGCAGCGGATACAGGGAGTCCCACGAGCAGTACTTC

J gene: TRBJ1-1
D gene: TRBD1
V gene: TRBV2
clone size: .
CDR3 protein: CASRGDREAFF
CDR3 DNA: TGTGCCAGCAGGGGGGACAGGGAAGCTTTCTTT

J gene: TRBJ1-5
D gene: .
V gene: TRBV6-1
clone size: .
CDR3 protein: CASSERVGGWRNQPQHF
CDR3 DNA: TGTGCCAGCAGTGAAAGGGTAGGGGGTTGGCGCAATCAGCCCCAGCATTTT